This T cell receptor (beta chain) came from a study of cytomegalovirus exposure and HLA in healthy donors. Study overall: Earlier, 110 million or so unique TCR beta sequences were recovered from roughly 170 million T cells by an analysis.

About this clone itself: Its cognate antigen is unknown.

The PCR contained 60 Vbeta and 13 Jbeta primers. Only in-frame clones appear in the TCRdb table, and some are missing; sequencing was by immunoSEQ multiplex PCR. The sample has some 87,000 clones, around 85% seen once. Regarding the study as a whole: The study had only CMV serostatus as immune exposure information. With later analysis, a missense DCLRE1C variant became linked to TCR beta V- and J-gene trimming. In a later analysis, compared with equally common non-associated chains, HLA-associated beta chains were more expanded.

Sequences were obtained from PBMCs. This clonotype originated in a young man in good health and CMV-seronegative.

The CDR3 DNA reads TGTGCCAGCTCACCCGACAGGGTCGCCCAGCATTTT. It codes for CASSPDRVAQHF. The chain combines TRBV18 with TRBJ1-5; 7 nucleotides line up with TRBD1. The germline gives CDR1 KGHSH, CDR2 LQKENI. The trim removed 3 bases at V and 11 bases at J, leaving 4 bases unmatched. The CDR3 sequence is 12 residues long.